This TCR beta chain was observed in a study of cytomegalovirus exposure and HLA in healthy donors. Remarks on this clone: What it binds is not known.

The study's findings and limits: Presence/absence comparisons presumed near-even sequencing depth among donors. Most observed TCR sequences were rare, whereas some public TCRs were detected in many donors. Later analysis reportedly placed an Asian-associated ancestry cluster below the roughly 700-donor mean in N-insertions.

Amplification used 60 Vbeta primers and 13 Jbeta primers. Sequenced by immunoSEQ multiplex PCR; TCRdb stores in-frame clones only, minus some. The table has some 160,000 clones, under 85% seen once. This CDR3 region has 11 residues. V was cut by 7 bases and J by 5 bases, with 11 bases left in between. Germline CDR1 and CDR2: SQVTM and ANQGSEA. Input material: PBMCs. The receptor comes from a woman aged 25 to 45 in good health and CMV-seronegative. The chain has TRBV29-1 and TRBJ1-2; no firm D call. The DNA of the CDR3 is TGCAGCGCCACGGTTTCTTATGGCTACACCTTC. Translating gives CSATVSYGYTF.